This TCR beta chain comes out of a study of blood T cell repertoires in COVID-19. Study in general: Sites in the United States, Italy and Spain provided acute and convalescent COVID-19 samples. In each case, the material was cDNA or gDNA derived from T cells, B-cell-depleted T cells, or PBMCs.

Losses at the gene ends were 8 bases for V and 7 bases for J; bases not matched to a gene: 5. Germline V gene sequence: CDR1 ENHRY, CDR2 SYGVKD. The CDR3 runs 12 residues. Per the original methods: Reference gene primers were amplified, and this amplification served to estimate nucleated cell counts. Clones were read by immunoSEQ multiplex PCR, and TCRdb kept only the in-frame ones, dropping some. The DNA gave D and trimming, while V, J and clone size come from that table. The sample includes roughly 240,000 clones, 88% of them seen just once. V and J are TRBV10-3 and TRBJ1-1, with 9 bases lining up with TRBD1. Sequenced input: PBMCs or T cells enriched from blood (not recorded which). This TCR was sampled from a middle-aged woman with acute COVID-19. This chain's CDR3 is CAIRQGGGEAFF. CDR3 nucleotide sequence: TGTGCCATCCGACAGGGGGGGGGTGAAGCTTTCTTT.